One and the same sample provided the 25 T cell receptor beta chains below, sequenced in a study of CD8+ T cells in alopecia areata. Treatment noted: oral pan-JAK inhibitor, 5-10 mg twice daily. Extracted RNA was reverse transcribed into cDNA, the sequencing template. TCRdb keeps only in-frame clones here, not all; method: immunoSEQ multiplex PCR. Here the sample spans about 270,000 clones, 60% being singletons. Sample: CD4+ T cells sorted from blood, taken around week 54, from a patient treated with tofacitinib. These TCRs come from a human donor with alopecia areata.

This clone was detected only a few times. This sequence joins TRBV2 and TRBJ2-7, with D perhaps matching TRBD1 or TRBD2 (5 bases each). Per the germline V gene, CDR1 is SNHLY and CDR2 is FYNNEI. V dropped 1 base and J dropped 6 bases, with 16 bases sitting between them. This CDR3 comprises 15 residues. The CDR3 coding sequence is TGTGCCAGCAGTGAAGTAAGGGGACCAGATAGCGAGCAGTACTTC. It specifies CASSEVRGPDSEQYF.

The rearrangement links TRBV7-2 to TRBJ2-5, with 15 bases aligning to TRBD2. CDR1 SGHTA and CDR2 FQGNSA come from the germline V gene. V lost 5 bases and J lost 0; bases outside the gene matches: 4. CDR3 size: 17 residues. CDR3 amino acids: CASSPGTSGGYQETQYF. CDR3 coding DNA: TGTGCCAGCAGCCCCGGGACTAGCGGGGGGTACCAAGAGACCCAGTACTTC.

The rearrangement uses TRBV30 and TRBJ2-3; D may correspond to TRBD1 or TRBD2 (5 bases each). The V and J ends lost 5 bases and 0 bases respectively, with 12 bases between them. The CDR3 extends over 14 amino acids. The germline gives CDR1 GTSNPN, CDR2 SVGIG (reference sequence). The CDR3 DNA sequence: TGTGCCTGGGGGGACGGAGCTAGCACAGATACGCAGTATTTT. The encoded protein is CAWGDGASTDTQYF.

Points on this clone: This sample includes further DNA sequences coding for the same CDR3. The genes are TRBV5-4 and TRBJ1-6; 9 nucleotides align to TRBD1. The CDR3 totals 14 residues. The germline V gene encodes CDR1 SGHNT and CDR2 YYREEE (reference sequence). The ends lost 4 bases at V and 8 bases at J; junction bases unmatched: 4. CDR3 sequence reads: CASSVGQGDSPLHF. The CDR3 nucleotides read TGTGCCAGCAGCGTGGGACAGGGAGATTCACCCCTCCACTTT.

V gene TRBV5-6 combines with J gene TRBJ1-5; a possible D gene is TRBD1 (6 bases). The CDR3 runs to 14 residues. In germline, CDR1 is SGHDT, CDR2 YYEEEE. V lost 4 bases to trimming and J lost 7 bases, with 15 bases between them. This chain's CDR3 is CASSRTGLGQPQHF. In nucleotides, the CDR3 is TGTGCCAGCAGCCGAACAGGGTTGGGACAGCCCCAGCATTTT.

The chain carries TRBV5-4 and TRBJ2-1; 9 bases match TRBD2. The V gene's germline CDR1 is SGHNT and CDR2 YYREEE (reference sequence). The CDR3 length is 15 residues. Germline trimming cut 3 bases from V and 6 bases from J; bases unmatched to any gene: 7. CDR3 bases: TGTGCCAGCAGCTCCGGGACTAGCTCGTCCAATGAGCAGTTCTTC. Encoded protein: CASSSGTSSSNEQFF. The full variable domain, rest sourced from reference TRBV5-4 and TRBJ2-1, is ETGVTQSPTHLIKTRGQQVTLRCSSQSGHNTVSWYQQALGQGPQFIFQYYREEENGRGNFPPRFSGLQFPNYSSELNVNALELDDSALYLCASSSGTSSSNEQFFGPGTRLTVL.

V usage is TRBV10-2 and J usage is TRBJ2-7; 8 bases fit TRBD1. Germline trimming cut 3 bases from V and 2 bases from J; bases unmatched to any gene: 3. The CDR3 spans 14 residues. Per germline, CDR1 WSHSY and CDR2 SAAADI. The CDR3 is CASSEPGGTYEQYF. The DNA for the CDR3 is TGCGCCAGCAGTGAACCAGGGGGCACCTACGAGCAGTACTTC.

CDR3 amino acids: CASSQDYSGEQYF. DNA of the CDR3: TGTGCCAGCAGTCAGGACTATAGCGGGGAGCAGTACTTC. J is TRBJ2-7 and V is TRBV2, with 7 bases identical to TRBD2. Per the germline V gene, CDR1 is SNHLY and CDR2 is FYNNEI. The CDR3 runs 13 residues. With V trimmed by 5 bases and J by 7 bases, 8 bases remained unmatched.

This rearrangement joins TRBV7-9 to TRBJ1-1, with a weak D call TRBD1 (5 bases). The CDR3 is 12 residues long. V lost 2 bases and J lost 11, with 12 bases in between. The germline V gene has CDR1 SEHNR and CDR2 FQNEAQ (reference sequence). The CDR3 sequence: CASSLTGDSAFF. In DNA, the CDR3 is TGTGCCAGCAGCTTAACCGGGGACTCCGCTTTCTTT.

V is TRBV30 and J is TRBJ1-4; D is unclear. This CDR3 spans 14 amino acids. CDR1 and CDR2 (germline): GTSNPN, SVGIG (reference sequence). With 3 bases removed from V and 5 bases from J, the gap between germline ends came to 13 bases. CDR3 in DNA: TGTGCCTGGAGCAGGAAGAGGTCGAATGAAAAACTGTTTTTT. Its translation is CAWSRKRSNEKLFF.

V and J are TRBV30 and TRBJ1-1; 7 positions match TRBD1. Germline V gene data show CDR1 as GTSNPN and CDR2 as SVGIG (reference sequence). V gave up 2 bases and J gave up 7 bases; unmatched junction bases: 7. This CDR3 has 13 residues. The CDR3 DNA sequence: TGTGCCTGGAGTTGGGACAGCTACGGTGAAGCTTTCTTT. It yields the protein CAWSWDSYGEAFF.

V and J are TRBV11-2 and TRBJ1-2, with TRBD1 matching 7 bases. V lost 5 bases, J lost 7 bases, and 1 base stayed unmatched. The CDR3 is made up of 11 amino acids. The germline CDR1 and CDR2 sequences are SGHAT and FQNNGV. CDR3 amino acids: CASSRGLGYTF. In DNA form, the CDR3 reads TGTGCCAGCAGCAGGGGGCTTGGCTACACCTTC.

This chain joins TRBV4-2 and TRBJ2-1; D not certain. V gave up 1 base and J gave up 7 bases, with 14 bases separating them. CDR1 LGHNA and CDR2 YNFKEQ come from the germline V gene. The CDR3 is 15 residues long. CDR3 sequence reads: CASSQGLVSRNEQFF. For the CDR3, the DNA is TGTGCCAGCAGCCAAGGATTGGTTAGTAGGAATGAGCAGTTCTTC.

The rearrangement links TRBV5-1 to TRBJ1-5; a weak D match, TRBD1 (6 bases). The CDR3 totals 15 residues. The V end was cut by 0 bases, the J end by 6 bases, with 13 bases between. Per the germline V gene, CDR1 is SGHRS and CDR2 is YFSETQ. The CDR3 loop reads CASSLEGGRGQPQHF. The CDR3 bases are TGCGCCAGCAGCTTGGAAGGGGGAAGGGGTCAGCCCCAGCATTTT.

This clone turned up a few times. Written as DNA, the CDR3 is TGCAGCGTCCCGGGCAACGGACTAGCGGGGCTCACAGATACGCAGTATTTT. Encoded protein: CSVPGNGLAGLTDTQYF. This chain uses TRBV29-1 with TRBJ2-3; TRBD2 aligns across 12 bases. Unmatched junction bases numbered 12, after V lost 6 bases and J lost 2 bases. The germline V gene encodes CDR1 SQVTM and CDR2 ANQGSEA. The CDR3 consists of 17 residues.

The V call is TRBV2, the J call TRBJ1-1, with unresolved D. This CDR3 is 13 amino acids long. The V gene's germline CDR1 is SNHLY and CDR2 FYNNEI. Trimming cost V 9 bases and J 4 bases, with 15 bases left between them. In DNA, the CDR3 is TGTGCCAGTAACTCGGTGGTCGGCACTGAAGCTTTCTTT. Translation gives CASNSVVGTEAFF.

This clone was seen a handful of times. CDR3 DNA sequence: TGTGCCTGGAAGGGGCCCCCCCGTAATTCACCCCTCCACTTT. This translates into CAWKGPPRNSPLHF. The chain employs TRBV30 and TRBJ1-6, with D maybe TRBD1 (5 bases). Germline assignment: CDR1 GTSNPN and CDR2 SVGIG (reference sequence). V dropped 4 bases and J dropped 6 bases, with 13 bases sitting between them. This CDR3 has 14 amino acids. The full variable domain, in which reference TRBV30 and TRBJ1-6 provide the parts outside the CDR3, is SQTIHQWPATLVQPVGSPLSLECTVEGTSNPNLYWYRQAAGRGLQLLFYSVGIGQISSEVPQNLSASRPQDRQFILSSKKLLLSDSGFYLCAWKGPPRNSPLHFGNGTRLTVT.

The chain's CDR3 is CAWSVFQGSPLHF. The CDR3 DNA reads as TGTGCCTGGAGTGTATTCCAGGGATCACCCCTCCACTTT. This chain connects TRBV30 to TRBJ1-6; TRBD1 might be the D (5 bases). The CDR3 sequence is 13 residues long. The V and J ends lost 0 bases and 10 bases respectively, with 10 bases between them. Germline assignment: CDR1 GTSNPN and CDR2 SVGIG (reference sequence).

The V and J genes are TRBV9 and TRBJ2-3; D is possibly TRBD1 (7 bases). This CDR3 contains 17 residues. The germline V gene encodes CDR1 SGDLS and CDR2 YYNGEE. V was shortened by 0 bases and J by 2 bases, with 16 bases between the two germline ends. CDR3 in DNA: TGTGCCAGCAGCGTAGACCTTGCAGGGGGACTCACAGATACGCAGTATTTT. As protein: CASSVDLAGGLTDTQYF.

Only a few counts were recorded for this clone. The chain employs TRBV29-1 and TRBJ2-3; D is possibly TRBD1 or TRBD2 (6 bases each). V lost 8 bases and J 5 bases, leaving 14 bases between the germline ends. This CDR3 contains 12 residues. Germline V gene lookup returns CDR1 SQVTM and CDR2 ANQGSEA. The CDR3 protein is CSLRRGEDTQYF. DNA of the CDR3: TGCAGCTTACGGAGGGGGGAAGATACGCAGTATTTT.

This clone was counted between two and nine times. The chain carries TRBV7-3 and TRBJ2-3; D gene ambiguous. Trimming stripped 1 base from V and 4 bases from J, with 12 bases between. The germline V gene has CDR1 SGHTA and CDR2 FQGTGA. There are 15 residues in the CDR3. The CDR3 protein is CASSLKGLVSDTQYF. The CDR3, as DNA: TGTGCCAGCAGCTTAAAAGGTCTAGTTTCAGATACGCAGTATTTT.

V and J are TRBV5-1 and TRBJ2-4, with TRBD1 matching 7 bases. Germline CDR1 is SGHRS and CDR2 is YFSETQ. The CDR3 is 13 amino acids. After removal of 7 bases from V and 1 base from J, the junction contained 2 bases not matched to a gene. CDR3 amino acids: CASSQGAKNIQYF. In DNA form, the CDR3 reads TGCGCCAGCTCACAGGGGGCCAAAAACATTCAGTACTTC.

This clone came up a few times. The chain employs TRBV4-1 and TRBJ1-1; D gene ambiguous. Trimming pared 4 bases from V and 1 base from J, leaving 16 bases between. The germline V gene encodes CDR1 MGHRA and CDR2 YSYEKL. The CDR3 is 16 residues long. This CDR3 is CASSPSGRAGNTEAFF. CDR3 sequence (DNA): TGCGCCAGCAGCCCGAGTGGCCGTGCAGGGAACACTGAAGCTTTCTTT.

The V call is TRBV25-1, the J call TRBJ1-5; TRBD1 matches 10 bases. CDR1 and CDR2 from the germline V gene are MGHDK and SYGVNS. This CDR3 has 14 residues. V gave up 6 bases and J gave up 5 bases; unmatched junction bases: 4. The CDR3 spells CASRGQGSDQPQHF. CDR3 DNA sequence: TGTGCCAGCAGGGGACAGGGGAGCGATCAGCCCCAGCATTTT.

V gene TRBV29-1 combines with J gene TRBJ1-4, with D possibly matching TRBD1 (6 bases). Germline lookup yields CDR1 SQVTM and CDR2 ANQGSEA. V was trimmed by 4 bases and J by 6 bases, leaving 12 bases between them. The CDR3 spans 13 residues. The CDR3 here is CSVAGQRDEKLFF. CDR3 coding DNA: TGCAGCGTTGCGGGACAAAGGGATGAAAAACTGTTTTTT.